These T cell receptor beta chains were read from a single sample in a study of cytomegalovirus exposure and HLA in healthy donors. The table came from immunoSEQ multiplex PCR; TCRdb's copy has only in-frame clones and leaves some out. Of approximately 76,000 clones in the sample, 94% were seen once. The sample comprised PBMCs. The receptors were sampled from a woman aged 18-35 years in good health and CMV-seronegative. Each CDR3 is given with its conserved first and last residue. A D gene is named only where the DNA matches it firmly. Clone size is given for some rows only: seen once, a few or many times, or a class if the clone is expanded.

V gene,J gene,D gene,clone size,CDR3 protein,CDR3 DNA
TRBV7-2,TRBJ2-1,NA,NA,CASSLLGGLRNEQFF,TGTGCCAGCAGCTTACTGGGGGGGCTCAGGAATGAGCAGTTCTTC
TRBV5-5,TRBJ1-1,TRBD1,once,CASRPGQGNTEAFF,TGTGCCAGCAGACCGGGACAGGGGAACACTGAAGCTTTCTTT
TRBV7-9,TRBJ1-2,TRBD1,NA,CASSLTGDGYTF,TGTGCCAGCAGCTTGACAGGGGATGGCTACACCTTC
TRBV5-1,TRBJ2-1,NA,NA,CASSLVKVEGRDEQFF,TGCGCCAGCAGCTTGGTCAAGGTCGAGGGAAGGGATGAGCAGTTCTTC
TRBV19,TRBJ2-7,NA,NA,CASSIDHGSGFYEQYF,TGTGCCAGTAGTATAGATCATGGTAGCGGATTCTACGAGCAGTACTTC
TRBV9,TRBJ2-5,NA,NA,CASSVGLASSETQYF,TGTGCCAGCAGCGTAGGGCTAGCGAGCTCAGAGACCCAGTACTTC
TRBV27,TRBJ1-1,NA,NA,CASSPRQAVTAFF,TGTGCCAGCAGTCCGAGACAGGCGGTGACAGCTTTCTTT
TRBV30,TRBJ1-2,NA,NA,CALTRDNYGYTF,TGTGCCTTAACCCGGGACAATTATGGCTACACCTTC
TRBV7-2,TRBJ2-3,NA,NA,CASSLERLGGTDTQYF,TGTGCCAGCAGCTTAGAACGATTGGGAGGCACAGATACGCAGTATTTT
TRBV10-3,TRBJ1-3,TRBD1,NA,CAIRQGTGNTIYF,TGTGCCATCAGACAGGGGACGGGAAACACCATATATTTT
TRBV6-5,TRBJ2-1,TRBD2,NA,CASNRRLAGRSEQFF,TGTGCCAGCAATCGGAGACTAGCGGGAAGGAGTGAGCAGTTCTTC
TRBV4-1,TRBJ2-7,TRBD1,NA,CASSPRQGALYEQYF,TGCGCCAGCAGCCCCAGACAGGGAGCACTCTACGAGCAGTACTTC
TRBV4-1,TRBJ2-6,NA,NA,CASSPLASSSGANVLTF,TGCGCCAGCAGCCCTCTAGCTTCGAGCTCTGGGGCCAACGTCCTGACTTTC
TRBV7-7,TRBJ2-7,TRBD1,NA,CASSAGVGTVYEQYF,TGTGCTAGCAGCGCAGGCGTGGGGACAGTATACGAGCAGTACTTC
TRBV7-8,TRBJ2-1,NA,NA,CASSLGLPSVVQFF,TGTGCCAGCAGCTTAGGCCTGCCTTCTGTAGTGCAGTTCTTC
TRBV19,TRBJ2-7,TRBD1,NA,CASSTTGGVYEQYF,TGTGCCAGTAGTACAACAGGGGGTGTCTACGAGCAGTACTTC
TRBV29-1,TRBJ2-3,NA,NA,CSVEGFRETDTQYF,TGCAGCGTTGAAGGTTTCAGGGAAACAGATACGCAGTATTTT
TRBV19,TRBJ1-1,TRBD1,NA,CASSHGTGSPNTEAFF,TGTGCCAGTAGTCATGGGACAGGCTCACCTAACACTGAAGCTTTCTTT
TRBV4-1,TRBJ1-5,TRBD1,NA,CASSQLGTGAQPQHF,TGCGCCAGCAGCCAGTTAGGGACAGGGGCTCAGCCCCAGCATTTT
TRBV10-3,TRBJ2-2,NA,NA,CAVRTDANTGELFF,TGTGCCGTACGGACAGACGCGAACACCGGGGAGCTGTTTTTT
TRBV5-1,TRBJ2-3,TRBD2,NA,CASSSRRAGGTDTQYF,TGCGCCAGCAGCAGTCGGAGAGCGGGGGGGACAGATACGCAGTATTTT
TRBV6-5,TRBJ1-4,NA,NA,CASSLGGEKLFF,TGTGCCAGCAGCCTCGGGGGGGAAAAACTGTTTTTT
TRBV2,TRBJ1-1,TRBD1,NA,CASVGGVRNTEAFF,TGTGCCAGCGTAGGGGGCGTTCGGAACACTGAAGCTTTCTTT
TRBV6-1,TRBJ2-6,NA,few,CASKEGAGGANVLTF,TGTGCCAGCAAGGAGGGGGCAGGTGGGGCCAACGTCCTGACTTTC
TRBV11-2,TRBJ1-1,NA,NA,CASSLDRQGTEAFF,TGTGCCAGCAGCTTAGATCGTCAGGGGACTGAAGCTTTCTTT
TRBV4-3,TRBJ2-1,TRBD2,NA,CASSQDLKRGGIGEQFF,TGCGCCAGCAGCCAAGATTTGAAGCGGGGGGGCATTGGTGAGCAGTTCTTC
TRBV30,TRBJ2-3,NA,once,CAWRRDVFRDTQYF,TGTGCCTGGAGACGGGATGTGTTTAGGGATACGCAGTATTTT
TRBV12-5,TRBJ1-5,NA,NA,CASGLQGLNQPQHF,TGTGCTAGTGGTCTTCAGGGCCTTAATCAGCCCCAGCATTTT
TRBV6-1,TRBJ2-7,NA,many,CASTPNERGEQYF,TGTGCCAGCACCCCAAATGAGAGAGGAGAGCAGTACTTC
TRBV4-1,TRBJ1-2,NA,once,CASSQVGAPGRYGYTF,TGCGCCAGCAGCCAAGTTGGGGCGCCCGGCCGATATGGCTACACCTTC
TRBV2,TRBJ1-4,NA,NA,CASSGQNEKLFF,TGTGCCAGCAGCGGACAGAATGAAAAACTGTTTTTT
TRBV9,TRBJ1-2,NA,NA,CASSATAHNYGYTF,TGTGCCAGCAGTGCTACAGCTCATAACTATGGCTACACCTTC
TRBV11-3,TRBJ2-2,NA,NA,CASKTGTSNTGELFF,TGTGCCAGCAAGACCGGGACATCGAACACCGGGGAGCTGTTTTTT